This T cell receptor (beta chain) was identified in a study of shared clonotypes between healthy human individuals (dated by TCRdb to the early 2020s). Regarding the complete study: Three men and a couple of women, aged 18 to 49 years, made up the cohort. For each donor, three plates each were used for CD4 naive and CD4 memory, two plates were used for CD8 naive, and one plate was used for CD8 memory. To estimate repertoire size and how much clonotype sharing occurs between individuals, the study deeply sequenced the blood TCR repertoires of roughly 5 healthy adults. To increase sequencing depth and limit assay-specific biases, TCR repertoire library preparation and sequencing were carried out by different laboratories using diverse techniques. Leukapheresis yielded between about 0.85 and 10 billion PBMCs per donor. Overall study results and their limits: Rarefaction of sorted-subset datasets indicated incomplete sequencing despite the large sequencing depth. Pairwise subsampling indicated that sequencing depth was expected to affect the degree of clonotype sharing among donors. Because the study included only a small number of donors, the genetic and exposure-history diversity represented was limited. Larger estimated clonotype richness was generally found for naive subsets than for memory subsets. Higher generation probabilities were observed for clonotypes shared by all four sorted-subset donors than for non-shared clonotypes. Only blood was sampled, and tissue TCR repertoires likely differ from those in blood. When a few donors were compared, the shared fraction of clonotypes was around 5% for naive CD4, 3.5% for naive CD8, 2.3% for memory CD4, and around 0.4% for memory CD8.

With regard to this clone: What antigen it recognizes has not been identified. No quality values exist for individual bases; no much larger clone is one base distant.

TCR CDR3 regions were amplified from genomic DNA by multiplex PCR using the deep immunoSEQ assay. Extracted genomic DNA from each cell subset was distributed evenly across all wells of several immunoSEQ 96-well plates, and each plate was treated as a replicate. For sorted subsets, about 220 ng of genomic DNA, equivalent to 30,000 or so T cell genomes, went into each replicate PCR. Purified libraries were quantified with a Qubit 3.0 fluorometer, sized on a Bioanalyzer 2100, and re-quantified with the KAPA Library Quantification kit. Every immunoSEQ 96-well plate was sequenced on a separate single-read 150-cycle Illumina NextSeq 550 flow cell. On the study's bioinformatics: The immunoSEQ output contained only junctional sequences without quality scores, so filtering could not match that applied to full-length reads. To assign V/J genes and CDR3, sequences were annotated using PyIR, a Python wrapper for IgBLAST v1.9, with IMGT germline references. Any read was removed if the V/J assignment was weak (E-value above 1e-6), the CDR3 was missing, or the read contained stop codons, out-of-frame junctions, or ambiguous translated residues. V3J clonotypes were defined as sequences sharing the same inferred V gene, J gene, and CDR3 amino acid sequence. Percentage overlap between repertoires was computed as shared unique clonotypes divided by the size of the smaller repertoire. Repertoire richness was assessed with RTK rarefaction, the Chao1 estimator, and Recon v2.1 estimates of unobserved clonotypes. OLGA was used to compute generation probabilities for all TCRbeta clonotypes that the gDNA method yielded from a handful of donors. Here the immuneACCESS table is served through TCRdb, limited to in-frame sequences with V and J called. Missing clones are a known gap in these copies; in checked studies unresolved V genes cover under half, and the rest lacks a known reason. That table supplies the V and J calls and clone size; D and trimming were determined from the DNA. Here the sample has over 1.5 million clones; 95% to 99% occur a single time. Approximately 0.45% of the sample goes to the ten largest clones.

The donors were healthy, HIV-negative adults with no recently reported acute infections or vaccinations. Every donor was a Caucasian adult living in Nashville, Tennessee, USA. Magnetic negative selection was used to enrich CD4+ T cells, after which naive cells were positively selected on CD45RA and the negative fraction became the memory subset. After blood collection by leukapheresis, PBMCs were isolated using Ficoll-Histopaque density gradient centrifugation and then cryopreserved in the vapor phase of liquid nitrogen. Analytical flow cytometry was used to check the purity and quantity of every magnetically sorted T cell population. Genomic DNA was isolated from each sorted fraction and quantified by UV absorbance on a Nanodrop 2000c. The germline V end is reduced by 7 bases and the J end by 6 bases; junction bases left unmatched: 18. CDR1 and CDR2 are read off the germline V gene as MDHEN and SYDVKM. From the cysteine up to the phenylalanine, the CDR3 has a length of 18 residues. Solely the CDR3 DNA is kept, with 54 bases framed from the first base.

Recombination linked TRBV28 to TRBJ2-2; the junction holds 9 bases that match TRBD2. The sample comprised naive CD4+ T cells sorted from blood. The meaning of the sample's cell subset or site label: CD45RA+ positively selected. The TCR was taken from a man between 25 and 39 years old in good health. The nucleotide sequence reads TGTGCCAGCACAACGGGGGGGTACGCGGGAGGGCCTCCCGGGGAGCTGTTTTTT. It is translated as CASTTGGYAGGPPGELFF.